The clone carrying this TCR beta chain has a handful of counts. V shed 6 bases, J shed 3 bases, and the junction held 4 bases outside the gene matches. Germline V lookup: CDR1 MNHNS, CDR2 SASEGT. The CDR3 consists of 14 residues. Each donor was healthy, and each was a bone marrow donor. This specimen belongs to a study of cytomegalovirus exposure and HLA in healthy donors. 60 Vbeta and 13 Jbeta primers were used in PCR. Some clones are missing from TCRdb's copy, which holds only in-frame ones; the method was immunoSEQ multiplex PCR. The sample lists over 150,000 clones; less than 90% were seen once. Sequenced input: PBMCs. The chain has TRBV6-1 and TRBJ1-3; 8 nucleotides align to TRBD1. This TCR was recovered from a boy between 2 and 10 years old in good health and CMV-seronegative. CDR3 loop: CASRGQVIGNTIYF. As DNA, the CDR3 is TGTGCCAGCAGGGGACAGGTTATTGGAAACACCATATATTTT.